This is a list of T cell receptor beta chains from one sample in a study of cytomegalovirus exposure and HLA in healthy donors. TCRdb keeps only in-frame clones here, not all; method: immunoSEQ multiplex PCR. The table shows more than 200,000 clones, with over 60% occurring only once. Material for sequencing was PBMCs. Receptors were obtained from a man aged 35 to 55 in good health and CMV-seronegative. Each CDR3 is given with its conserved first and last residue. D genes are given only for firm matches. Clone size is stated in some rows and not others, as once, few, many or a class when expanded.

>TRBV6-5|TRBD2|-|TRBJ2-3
CASGGDAGDTQYF
TGTGCCAGCGGGGGGGATGCTGGAGATACGCAGTATTTT
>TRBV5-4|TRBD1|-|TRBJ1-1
CASSAGQALGTEAFF
TGTGCCAGCAGCGCCGGACAGGCTCTTGGAACTGAAGCTTTCTTT
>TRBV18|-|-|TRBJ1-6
CASSPQGLGNSPLHF
TGTGCCAGCTCACCACAGGGGCTGGGTAATTCACCCCTCCACTTT
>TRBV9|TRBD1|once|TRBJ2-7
CASSGGTGGEEQYF
TGTGCCAGCAGCGGAGGGACAGGGGGCGAAGAGCAGTACTTC
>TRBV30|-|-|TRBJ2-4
CAWSVKGVAKNIQYF
TGTGCCTGGAGTGTAAAAGGGGTAGCCAAAAACATTCAGTACTTC
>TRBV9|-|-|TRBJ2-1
CASSGGSYNEQFF
TGTGCCAGCAGCGGAGGCTCCTACAATGAGCAGTTCTTC
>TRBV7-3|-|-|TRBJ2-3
CASSPRGRFSDTQYF
TGTGCCAGCAGCCCCCGAGGGAGGTTTTCAGATACGCAGTATTTT
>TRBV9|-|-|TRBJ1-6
CASSVGNRPYNSPLHF
TGTGCCAGCAGCGTAGGGAACAGGCCCTATAATTCACCCCTCCACTTT
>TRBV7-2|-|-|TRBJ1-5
CASSPGGNQPQHF
TGTGCCAGCAGCCCAGGGGGCAATCAGCCCCAGCATTTT
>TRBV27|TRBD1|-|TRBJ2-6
CASSLIRDRANVLTF
TGTGCCAGCAGTTTAATCCGGGACAGGGCTAACGTCCTGACTTTC
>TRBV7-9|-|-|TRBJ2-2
CASSLEGLTTGELFF
TGTGCCAGCAGCTTAGAGGGACTTACCACCGGGGAGCTGTTTTTT
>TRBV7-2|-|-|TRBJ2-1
CASSLIGLDEQFF
TGTGCCAGCAGCTTAATTGGCCTAGATGAGCAGTTCTTC
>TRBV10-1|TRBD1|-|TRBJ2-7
CASYTAGGSPPYEQYF
TGCGCCAGCTACACAGCAGGGGGTTCCCCACCCTACGAGCAGTACTTC
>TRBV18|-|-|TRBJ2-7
CASSPEQARYEQYF
TGTGCCAGCTCACCAGAGCAGGCAAGGTACGAGCAGTACTTC
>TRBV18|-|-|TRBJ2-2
CASSPLQTGPNTGELFF
TGTGCCAGCTCACCGCTGCAGACAGGCCCGAACACCGGGGAGCTGTTTTTT
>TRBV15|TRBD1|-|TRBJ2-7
CATSRQTTPRTGARRGNEQYF
TGTGCCACCAGCAGACAAACTACACCACGGACAGGGGCCCGTCGAGGGAACGAGCAGTACTTC
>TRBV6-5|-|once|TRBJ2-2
CASSYLITGSAGELFF
TGTGCCAGCAGTTACTTGATTACAGGGAGTGCCGGGGAGCTGTTTTTT
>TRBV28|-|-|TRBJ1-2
CASTPGIGYTF
TGTGCCAGCACCCCGGGGATCGGCTACACCTTC
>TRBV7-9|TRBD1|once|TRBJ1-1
CASSQTTGLNTEAFF
TGTGCCAGCAGCCAAACGACAGGGTTAAACACTGAAGCTTTCTTT
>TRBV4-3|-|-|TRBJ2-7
CASSQDPRQDVGQYF
TGCGCCAGCAGCCAAGATCCGAGACAGGATGTCGGGCAGTACTTC
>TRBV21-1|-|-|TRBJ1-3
CASSKGWGKHAGNTIYF
TGTGCCAGCAGCAAAGGGTGGGGCAAACACGCTGGAAACACCATATATTTT
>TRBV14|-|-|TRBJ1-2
CASSQVMEERNYGYTF
TGTGCCAGCAGCCAAGTAATGGAGGAAAGGAACTATGGCTACACCTTC
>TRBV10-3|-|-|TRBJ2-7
CAISERTGTHYEQYF
TGTGCCATCAGTGAGAGAACGGGAACACACTACGAGCAGTACTTC
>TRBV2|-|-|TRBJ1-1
CASRSDMNTEAFF
TGTGCCAGCAGATCAGACATGAACACTGAAGCTTTCTTT
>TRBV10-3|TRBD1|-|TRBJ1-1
CAISEGGQGEAFF
TGTGCCATCAGTGAAGGGGGACAGGGTGAGGCTTTCTTT
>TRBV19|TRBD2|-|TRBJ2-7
CATSITGTSDEQYF
TGTGCCACCTCGATTACCGGGACTAGCGACGAGCAGTACTTC
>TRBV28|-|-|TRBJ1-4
CASSLGQGRATNEKLFF
TGTGCCAGCAGTTTGGGACAAGGGAGAGCAACTAATGAAAAACTGTTTTTT
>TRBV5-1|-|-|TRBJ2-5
CASSMAGEETQYF
TGCGCCAGCAGCATGGCCGGGGAAGAGACCCAGTACTTC
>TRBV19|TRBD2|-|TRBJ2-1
CATSLGGSSYNEQFF
TGTGCCACTTCCTTGGGGGGGAGCTCCTACAATGAGCAGTTCTTC
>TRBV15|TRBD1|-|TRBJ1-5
CATSREQGSNQPQHF
TGTGCCACCAGCAGAGAACAGGGGAGCAATCAGCCCCAGCATTTT
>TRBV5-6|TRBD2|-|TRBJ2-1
CASSSRGETQFF
TGTGCCAGCAGCTCCCGGGGGGAAACTCAGTTCTTC